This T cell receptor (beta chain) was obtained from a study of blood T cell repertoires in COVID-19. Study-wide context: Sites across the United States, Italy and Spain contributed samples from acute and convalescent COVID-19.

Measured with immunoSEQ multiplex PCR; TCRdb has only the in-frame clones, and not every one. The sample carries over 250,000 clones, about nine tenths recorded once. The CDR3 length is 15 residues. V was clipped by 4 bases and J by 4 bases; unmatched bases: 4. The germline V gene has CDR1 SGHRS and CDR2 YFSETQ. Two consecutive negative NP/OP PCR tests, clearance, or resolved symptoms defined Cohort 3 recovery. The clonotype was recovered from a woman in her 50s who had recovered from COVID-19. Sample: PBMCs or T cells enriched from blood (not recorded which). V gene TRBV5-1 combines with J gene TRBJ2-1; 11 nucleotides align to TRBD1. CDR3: CASSPGQGGYNEQFF. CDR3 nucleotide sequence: TGCGCCAGCAGCCCGGGACAGGGGGGTTACAATGAGCAGTTCTTC. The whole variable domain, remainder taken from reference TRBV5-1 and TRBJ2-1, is KAGVTQTPRYLIKTRGQQVTLSCSPISGHRSVSWYQQTPGQGLQFLFEYFSETQRNKGNFPGRFSGRQFSNSRSEMNVSTLELGDSALYLCASSPGQGGYNEQFFGPGTRLTVL.